These 8 T cell receptor beta chains originate from one sample sequenced in a study of T-cell memory formation after mild COVID-19 (dated by TCRdb to the early 2020s). Receptors were amplified or captured by 5' RACE. Instrument used: Illumina NovaSeq 6000. TCRdb took the public reads, trimmed them with fastp at Q25, ran MiXCR for clone calling and kept in-frame beta chains. Each entry is one CDR3 protein sequence, shown with its most common DNA and genes. The sample has 450,000 to 650,000 distinct CDR3 sequences on record, roughly 17% of them singletons. About 11% of the sample is taken by the ten largest. Sequenced sample: PBMCs or a T cell subset sorted from them (not recorded which). The receptors were gathered from an adult woman who had mild COVID-19 (a few samples of this study predate the infection). The sample titles of this study are shuffled in the database, so cell type and time point are left out; the donor was told from shared clones.

This clonotype was counted ten times or more. V usage is TRBV6-5 and J usage is TRBJ1-5; D is perhaps TRBD1 (5 bases). From germline, CDR1 is MNHEY and CDR2 SVGAGI. V gave up 11 bases and J gave up 0 bases, with 8 bases separating them. This CDR3 region has 12 residues. This CDR3 is CAGADSNQPQHF. The CDR3 DNA reads TGTGCCGGGGCGGATAGCAATCAGCCCCAGCATTTT.

This clonotype was detected a few times. The CDR3 sequence is CASSPRQIAAETQYF. In DNA, the CDR3 is TGTGCCAGCAGCCCTAGACAGATAGCGGCGGAGACCCAGTACTTC. The V and J genes are TRBV7-2 and TRBJ2-5, with D perhaps matching TRBD2 (6 bases). Trimming removed 5 bases at V and 5 bases at J, with 18 bases between. Per germline, CDR1 SGHTA and CDR2 FQGNSA. The CDR3 loop spans 15 amino acids.

This clonotype was seen ten or more times. The chain employs TRBV4-3 and TRBJ2-7; 12 bases align to TRBD2. Germline CDR1 is LGHNA and CDR2 is YSLEER. This CDR3 is 18 amino acids long. V was pared by 0 bases and J by 4 bases, with 10 bases of the junction left unmatched. This CDR3 reads CASSQDGLLAGGWYEQYF. The CDR3 nucleotides are TGCGCCAGCAGCCAAGACGGATTGCTAGCGGGAGGGTGGTACGAGCAGTACTTC.

This clonotype was detected only a few times. V gene TRBV10-3 combines with J gene TRBJ2-3; 9 bases agree with TRBD1. The CDR3 has 15 amino acids. CDR1 is ENHRY, CDR2 SYGVKD, per germline. The J segment lost 3 bases and the V segment lost 3 bases, leaving 4 bases of the junction unmatched. DNA for the CDR3: TGTGCCATCAGTGACGGGACAGGGAGTACAGATACGCAGTATTTT. It translates to CAISDGTGSTDTQYF.

V is TRBV5-6 and J is TRBJ2-5, with D uncertain. Deletions cut 0 bases from V and 5 bases from J, with 23 bases between. CDR1 is SGHDT and CDR2 is YYEEEE in the germline V gene. The CDR3 is 18 amino acids. The CDR3 DNA is TGTGCCAGCAGCTTGGGGAGCCTAACTTTCGGGCTTTTGGAGACCCAGTACTTC. Translated: CASSLGSLTFGLLETQYF.

V is TRBV20-1 and J is TRBJ2-7; 8 bases map to TRBD2. The CDR3 is made up of 15 amino acids. Germline V gene data show CDR1 as DFQATT and CDR2 as SNEGSKA (reference sequence). V was clipped by 0 bases and J by 2 bases; unmatched bases: 6. The CDR3 nucleotides are TGCAGTGCTAGAGATCCGGGAGGGCTTCCCTACGAGCAGTACTTC. Its translation is CSARDPGGLPYEQYF.

The J gene is TRBJ2-3, the V gene TRBV12-3 or TRBV12-4; D is possibly TRBD1 (7 bases). The CDR3 is made up of 14 amino acids. The V end lost 6 bases, the J end lost 8 bases, and 18 bases lay between the germline ends. The CDR3 protein is CASSELTGEVTQYF. CDR3 nucleotides: TGTGCCAGCAGCGAGCTTACAGGGGAGGTTACGCAGTATTTT.

The table lists this clonotype with a few counts. This chain links TRBV3-1 with TRBJ2-3; TRBD2 aligns across 12 bases. CDR1 LGHDT and CDR2 YNNKEL come from the germline V gene (reference sequence). The CDR3 has 20 residues. The trim removed 3 bases at V and 0 bases at J, leaving 13 bases unmatched. The CDR3 spells CASSHLGTSGRKSSTDTQYF. The CDR3 bases are TGTGCCAGCAGCCATCTAGGGACTAGCGGGCGAAAAAGTAGCACAGATACGCAGTATTTT.